This T cell receptor (beta chain) was captured in a study of blood T cell repertoires in COVID-19 (dated by TCRdb to about 2020). With regard to the full study: The collaborator samples originated in the United States, Italy and Spain and spanned the acute and convalescent phases of COVID-19. Where available, HLA class I and class II types were taken from metadata supplied by the sample provider and were not determined by assay-based typing. The material from the prospective study consisted of cDNA or gDNA derived from T cells, B-cell-depleted T cells, or PBMCs. Subjects who had been exposed to COVID-19, were actively infected with it, or had recovered from it provided the deeply sampled blood TCRbeta repertoires that made up the dataset. The samples were drawn from the first 160 participants of the ongoing ImmuneRACE study and from 950 to 1,500 subjects provided by 6 global collaborators. The repertoires were released in a freely available public database intended as a resource for research on the immune response to SARS-CoV-2. A de-identified subject ID, COVID-19 status, age in years and sex were almost always included in the sample metadata. Study-level results and caveats: How much clinical and demographic metadata was included differed by source and by participant, and the metadata was provided uncurated.

Each collaborating institution followed its own protocols to collect whole blood in K2EDTA tubes. Collaborator samples were shipped for TCRbeta analysis as frozen whole blood, isolated PBMCs, or DNA extracted from either sample type. A remark on this clone: Its antigen target is currently unknown. One base away there is no much larger clone; base qualities are not given.

Measured from the cysteine to the phenylalanine, the CDR3 is 14 residues long. The retained sequence is limited to the CDR3, 42 bases, with the frame set at the first base. Trimming removed 1 base from V and 1 base from J, leaving 5 bases between the germline ends. CDR1 and CDR2, looked up from the germline V gene (reference sequence), are SEHNR and FQNEAQ. TCRbeta CDR3 regions were amplified from genomic DNA using the immunoSEQ Assay, a bias-controlled multiplex PCR. The published analysis was carried out like this. Nucleated cell counts per sample were estimated from amplification of reference gene primers within the assay. Sequence reads were collapsed and filtered to measure the absolute abundance of every unique TCRbeta CDR3 rearrangement. For each sample, productive Simpson clonality was calculated as the square root of Simpson's diversity index over productive rearrangements. Imported from immuneACCESS, the table was reduced by TCRdb to in-frame sequences with V and J called. These copies leave out some clones; in studies compared against another copy, an unresolved V gene accounts for under half, and the cause of the remainder is not known. Clone size and the V and J calls come from that table; the DNA yielded D and trimming. Counted in this sample were roughly 120,000 clones; 71% of them appeared once. The top ten clonotypes cover more than 0.65% of the sample.

The V and J genes are TRBV7-9 and TRBJ1-3; no D segment can be confidently identified. The receptor's source is a human donor with acute or convalescent COVID-19. The donor label of this sample is uncertain. Sequences were obtained from peripheral blood. The CDR3 has the sequence CASSLGRSGNTIYF. The DNA is as follows: TGTGCCAGCAGCTTAGGTCGGTCTGGAAACACCATATATTTT.